The 6 T cell receptor beta chains below were found in one sample sequenced in a study of cytomegalovirus exposure and HLA in healthy donors. The study ran its PCR with 60 Vbeta and 13 Jbeta primers. Using immunoSEQ multiplex PCR, the repertoire was profiled, and TCRdb retains in-frame clones only, with some absent. This table holds under 150,000 clones, around 79% found once. Input material: PBMCs. These receptors were obtained from a man in his forties in good health and CMV-seropositive.

The sample holds one count of this clone. The J gene is TRBJ1-3, the V gene TRBV27; D gene ambiguous. The ends were cut back, 0 bases at V and 0 bases at J, with 12 bases in the middle. This CDR3 is 17 amino acids long. Germline V CDR1 and CDR2: MNHEY, SMNVEV (reference sequence). DNA of the CDR3: TGTGCCAGCAGTTTATCAAAGACCCACAGCTCTGGAAACACCATATATTTT. Encoded protein: CASSLSKTHSSGNTIYF.

This sequence joins TRBV28 and TRBJ1-2, with a tentative D call TRBD1 (5 bases). V lost 3 bases and J lost 8, with 10 bases in between. Germline V CDR1 and CDR2: MDHEN, SYDVKM. This CDR3 comprises 12 residues. The CDR3 DNA follows: TGTGCCAGCAGTTTTATAGGGGCCGGCTACACCTTC. This codes for CASSFIGAGYTF.

CDR3 DNA: TGTGCCAGCAGCCAAGACCGGGGGACAGGAACCTACGAGCAGTACTTC. This encodes CASSQDRGTGTYEQYF. This sequence joins TRBV4-2 and TRBJ2-7; 8 bases agree with TRBD1. This CDR3 contains 16 residues. Trimming took 0 bases from V and 2 from J; bases not matched to a gene: 6. Germline V gives CDR1 LGHNA, CDR2 YNFKEQ.

The rearrangement joins TRBV28 to TRBJ1-5; D possibly corresponds to TRBD1 (6 bases). The germline CDR1 and CDR2 sequences are MDHEN and SYDVKM. V was cut by 6 bases and J by 10 bases, with 16 bases left in between. This CDR3 has 13 residues. DNA of the CDR3: TGTGCCAGCAGGACGACAGGTCACGGTCCCCAGCATTTT. Its translation: CASRTTGHGPQHF. Complete variable domain (other parts from reference TRBV28 and TRBJ1-5): DVKVTQSSRYLVKRTGEKVFLECVQDMDHENMFWYRQDPGLGLRLIYFSYDVKMKEKGDIPEGYSVSREKKERFSLILESASTNQTSMYLCASRTTGHGPQHFGDGTRLSIL.

V usage is TRBV6-5 and J usage is TRBJ2-1; 11 bases are a match to TRBD2. Germline assignment: CDR1 MNHEY and CDR2 SVGAGI. V was pared by 0 bases and J by 5 bases, with 3 bases of the junction left unmatched. The CDR3 is 16 amino acids. CDR3 nucleotide sequence: TGTGCCAGCAGTTACTCGACTAGCGGGAAACACAATGAGCAGTTCTTC. It specifies CASSYSTSGKHNEQFF.

This chain links TRBV6-6 with TRBJ1-3; TRBD1 matches 7 bases. This CDR3 is 15 amino acids long. Losses at the gene ends were 4 bases for V and 8 bases for J; bases not matched to a gene: 11. Germline V lookup: CDR1 MNHNY, CDR2 SVGAGI (reference sequence). The CDR3 spells CASSSPAQGRDTIYF. The DNA for the CDR3 is TGTGCCAGCAGTTCCCCCGCACAGGGGCGGGACACCATATATTTT.